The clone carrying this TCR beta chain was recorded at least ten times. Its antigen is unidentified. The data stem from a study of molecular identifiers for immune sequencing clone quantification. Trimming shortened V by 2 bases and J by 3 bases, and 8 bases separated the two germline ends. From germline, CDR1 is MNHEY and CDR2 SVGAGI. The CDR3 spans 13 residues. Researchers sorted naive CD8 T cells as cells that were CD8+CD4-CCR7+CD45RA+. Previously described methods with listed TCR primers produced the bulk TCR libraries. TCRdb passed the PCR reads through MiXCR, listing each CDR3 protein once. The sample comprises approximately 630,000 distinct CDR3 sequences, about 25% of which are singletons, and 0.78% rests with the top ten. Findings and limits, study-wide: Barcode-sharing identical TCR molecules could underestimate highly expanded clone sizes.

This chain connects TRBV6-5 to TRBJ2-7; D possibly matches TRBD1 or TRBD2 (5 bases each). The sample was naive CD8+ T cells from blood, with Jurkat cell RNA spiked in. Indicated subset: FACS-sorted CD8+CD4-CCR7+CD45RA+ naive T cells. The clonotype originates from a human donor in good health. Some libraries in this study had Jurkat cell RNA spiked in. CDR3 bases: TGTGCCAGCAGTTACCGGGGCCGCTACGAGCAGTACTTC. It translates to CASSYRGRYEQYF.